The rows below give T cell receptor beta chains drawn from one sample of a study of cytomegalovirus exposure and HLA in healthy donors. TCRdb's table, derived via immunoSEQ multiplex PCR, lists solely in-frame clones and lacks some. The sample consists of over 95,000 clones, 60% to 80% of them appearing once. Source material: PBMCs. The receptors derive from a human donor in good health. Both conserved end residues are part of each CDR3. A D gene is named only where the DNA matches it firmly. Size values are once, few and many counts, or a class for expanded clones, and some rows have none.

NA	TRBV5-1	TRBJ1-2	NA	CASSYAGVGYGYTF	TGCGCCAGCAGCTATGCAGGGGTAGGGTATGGCTACACCTTC
NA	TRBV10-1	TRBJ2-2	once	CASSEHRPPNTGELFF	TGCGCCAGCAGTGAGCACAGGCCCCCGAACACCGGGGAGCTGTTTTTT
TRBD1	TRBV10-3	TRBJ1-5	NA	CAIGKDRDGPEPQHF	TGTGCCATCGGGAAGGACAGGGATGGACCCGAGCCCCAGCATTTT
TRBD1	TRBV6-1	TRBJ2-2	few	CASPGQDFTGELFF	TGTGCCAGCCCCGGACAGGATTTCACCGGGGAGCTGTTTTTT
NA	TRBV29-1	TRBJ2-2	few	CSVEDPPSGVRANTGELFF	TGCAGCGTTGAAGATCCCCCCTCCGGGGTGAGGGCGAACACCGGGGAGCTGTTTTTT
TRBD2	TRBV7-2	TRBJ2-1	NA	CASSLTGGNEQFF	TGTGCCAGCAGCTTGACGGGGGGGAATGAGCAGTTCTTC
NA	TRBV7-8	TRBJ1-2	few	CASSPNNYGYTF	TGTGCCAGCAGCCCTAACAACTATGGCTACACCTTC
NA	TRBV5-1	TRBJ1-6	NA	CASSLTGNYNSPLHF	TGCGCCAGCAGCTTAACAGGGAACTATAATTCACCCCTCCACTTT
NA	TRBV6-5	TRBJ2-2	NA	CASGRTRGLAGELFF	TGTGCCAGCGGTAGGACGAGAGGGCTCGCCGGGGAGCTGTTTTTT
TRBD1	TRBV2	TRBJ1-5	NA	CASRAAGGRNQPQHF	TGTGCCAGCAGGGCCGCAGGGGGTCGCAATCAGCCCCAGCATTTT
TRBD1	TRBV7-2	TRBJ2-4	NA	CASSLGDRGQGLAKNIQYF	TGTGCCAGCAGCTTAGGGGACAGGGGCCAGGGGCTAGCCAAAAACATTCAGTACTTC
NA	TRBV5-6	TRBJ1-2	NA	CASSSGYGYTF	TGTGCCAGCAGCTCAGGGTATGGCTACACCTTC
TRBD2	TRBV27	TRBJ2-5	NA	CASSLGLAALNQETQYF	TGTGCCAGCAGCCTAGGACTAGCGGCTTTAAACCAAGAGACCCAGTACTTC
TRBD2	TRBV6-1	TRBJ2-3	NA	CASSETSVSTDTQYF	TGTGCCAGCAGTGAGACTAGCGTCAGCACAGATACGCAGTATTTT
TRBD2	TRBV7-9	TRBJ2-7	NA	CASRVGSSGSGEQYF	TGTGCCAGCAGGGTCGGGTCTAGCGGGAGTGGAGAGCAGTACTTC
NA	TRBV19	TRBJ2-6	NA	CASVNRVSGANVLTF	TGTGCCAGTGTAAACAGGGTCTCTGGGGCCAACGTCCTGACTTTC
NA	TRBV6-1	TRBJ1-5	NA	CASSVRGGGYQPQHF	TGTGCCAGCAGTGTACGGGGGGGCGGATATCAGCCCCAGCATTTT
NA	TRBV7-8	TRBJ1-2	NA	CASSLGYLGYTF	TGTGCCAGCAGCTTAGGGTACTTAGGCTACACCTTC
TRBD2	TRBV28	TRBJ2-1	NA	CASSLAGERNEQFF	TGTGCCAGCAGTCTAGCGGGAGAGAGAAATGAGCAGTTCTTC
NA	TRBV11-2	TRBJ1-2	NA	CASSFSQGLLLSGYTF	TGTGCCAGCAGCTTTTCTCAGGGGCTTCTACTCTCTGGCTACACCTTC
NA	TRBV28	TRBJ2-3	NA	CASSLISSGWRAQYF	TGTGCCAGCAGTCTTATTTCTAGTGGCTGGAGGGCGCAGTATTTT
NA	TRBV7-9	TRBJ2-7	NA	CASSSEQSYEQYF	TGTGCCAGCAGCTCAGAACAAAGCTACGAGCAGTACTTC
NA	TRBV29-1	TRBJ2-4	NA	CSVSGQGNIQYF	TGCAGCGTTTCTGGGCAGGGGAACATTCAGTACTTC
NA	TRBV28	TRBJ1-2	NA	CASAQGYGYTF	TGTGCCAGCGCGCAGGGCTATGGCTACACCTTC
NA	TRBV18	TRBJ1-5	NA	CASSPGRTTGPQHF	TGTGCCAGCTCACCGGGGCGGACTACCGGGCCCCAGCATTTT
TRBD2	TRBV27	TRBJ2-1	NA	CASISSGRAANEQFF	TGTGCCAGCATCAGTAGCGGGAGGGCCGCGAATGAGCAGTTCTTC
TRBD1	TRBV27	TRBJ1-2	few	CATRTGINYGYTF	TGTGCCACCCGGACAGGGATTAACTATGGCTACACCTTC
TRBD1	TRBV5-4	TRBJ1-1	NA	CASSKGQVLQFFF	TGTGCCAGCAGCAAGGGACAGGTCCTACAATTCTTCTTT
TRBD1	TRBV6-5	TRBJ2-7	NA	CASTPGQGMPGYF	TGTGCCAGCACCCCGGGACAGGGGATGCCCGGATACTTC
NA	TRBV27	TRBJ1-1	NA	CASSTTHMTEAFF	TGTGCCAGCAGTACCACTCATATGACTGAAGCTTTCTTT
NA	TRBV19	TRBJ2-6	few	CASSITGQASGANVLTF	TGTGCCAGTAGTATTACAGGACAAGCCTCTGGGGCCAACGTCCTGACTTTC
TRBD1	TRBV18	TRBJ1-5	NA	CASSSGTGGNQPQHF	TGTGCCAGCTCAAGCGGGACAGGCGGTAATCAGCCCCAGCATTTT